The 2 T cell receptor beta chains listed next were all sequenced from one sample in a study of cytomegalovirus exposure and HLA in healthy donors. Amplification used 60 Vbeta primers and 13 Jbeta primers. Method: immunoSEQ multiplex PCR; TCRdb's copy keeps in-frame clones and lacks some. The sample consists of about 190,000 clones, about 80% of them appearing once. Sequenced material: PBMCs. The receptor set was obtained from a woman in her 50s in good health and CMV-seropositive.

Comments on this clone: Other DNA variants within this sample encode the same CDR3. The rearrangement links TRBV5-4 to TRBJ2-2; D is unclear. Germline-derived CDR1 and CDR2 are SGHNT and YYREEE (reference sequence). The V end lost 1 base, the J end lost 0 bases, and 7 bases lay between the germline ends. The CDR3 runs to 15 residues. The CDR3: CASSLPGANTGELFF. CDR3 DNA: TGTGCCAGCAGCTTGCCCGGAGCGAACACCGGGGAGCTGTTTTTT.

This sequence joins TRBV25-1 and TRBJ1-1; D is unresolved. Trimming took 7 bases from V and 1 from J, leaving 4 bases between them. This CDR3 contains 11 residues. Germline values: CDR1 MGHDK, CDR2 SYGVNS. The CDR3 reads CASNGNTEAFF. In nucleotides, the CDR3 is TGTGCCAGCAACGGGAACACTGAAGCTTTCTTT.